These 11 T cell receptor beta chains were all obtained from the same sample, sequenced in a study of cytomegalovirus exposure and HLA in healthy donors. PCR was performed using 60 Vbeta and 13 Jbeta primers. This table comes from immunoSEQ multiplex PCR, and its TCRdb copy is limited to in-frame clones, with some not included. Of 150,000 or so clones listed, approximately 80% were seen once; the top ten hold roughly 13%. The sequencing input was PBMCs. These receptors came from a man younger than 40 in good health and CMV-seropositive.

The chain is built from TRBV7-6 and TRBJ2-2; tentatively, D is TRBD1 (6 bases). The CDR3 has 15 residues. Between the trimmed V and J ends, which lost 5 bases and 5 bases, there was a span of 15 bases. Germline lookup yields CDR1 SGHVS and CDR2 FNYEAQ. Here the CDR3 DNA reads TGTGCCAGCAGCCCCGGACAGAGTGGGACCGGGGAGCTGTTTTTT. Residues: CASSPGQSGTGELFF.

The chain links TRBV5-1 to TRBJ1-3, with D possibly matching TRBD1 (6 bases). The length of the CDR3 is 17 residues. Between the trimmed V and J ends, which lost 0 bases and 0 bases, there was a span of 13 bases. The germline CDR1 and CDR2 sequences are SGHRS and YFSETQ. The CDR3 reads CASSLVGGEFSGNTIYF. The CDR3, as DNA: TGCGCCAGCAGCTTGGTAGGGGGAGAATTCTCTGGAAACACCATATATTTT.

The sample holds a few counts of this clone. The J gene is TRBJ2-5, the V gene TRBV27, with D possibly being TRBD2 (5 bases). Germline loops: CDR1 MNHEY, CDR2 SMNVEV (reference sequence). The V end lost 6 bases, the J end lost 3 bases, and 14 bases lay between the germline ends. CDR3 length: 14 amino acids. The CDR3 DNA follows: TGTGCCAGCAGCGACCGGGGATCCGAAGAGACCCAGTACTTC. This sequence encodes CASSDRGSEETQYF.

J is TRBJ2-7 and V is TRBV7-2; D gene ambiguous. V shed 6 bases and J shed 5 bases, with 11 bases lying between them. From germline, CDR1 is SGHTA and CDR2 FQGNSA. The CDR3 covers 12 residues. CDR3 sequence (DNA): TGTGCCAGCAGTTACCTACGGGACGAGCAGTACTTC. This encodes CASSYLRDEQYF.

The chain is built from TRBV7-9 and TRBJ2-5; 9 bases are shared with TRBD1. The J call is in doubt because the DNA end fits TRBJ2-7 better. Germline CDR1 and CDR2: SEHNR and FQNEAQ (reference sequence). The CDR3 totals 13 residues. The CDR3 is CATSGTGRYEQYF. DNA of the CDR3: TGTGCCACATCCGGGACAGGGCGATACGAGCAGTACTTC.

The chain joins TRBV18 to TRBJ1-5, with TRBD1 matching over 9 bases. The V gene end was trimmed by 3 bases and the J gene end by 6 bases; junction bases not matched to a gene: 9. Germline-derived CDR1 and CDR2 are KGHSH and LQKENI. The CDR3 length is 16 residues. CDR3 in DNA: TGTGCCAGCTCACCCGGGGACAGGGTAAGGGGTCAGCCCCAGCATTTT. Amino acid sequence: CASSPGDRVRGQPQHF.

The chain combines TRBV2 with TRBJ2-3, with 7 nucleotides matching TRBD2. The J segment lost 4 bases and the V segment lost 1 base, leaving 8 bases of the junction unmatched. The CDR3 contains 16 residues. Germline values: CDR1 SNHLY, CDR2 FYNNEI. CDR3 in DNA: TGTGCCAGCAGTGAAGATTGGGGGAGGGCATCAGATACGCAGTATTTT. This translates into CASSEDWGRASDTQYF.

The V gene is TRBV9, the J gene TRBJ2-5, with a tentative D call TRBD2 (6 bases). The germline CDR1 and CDR2 sequences are SGDLS and YYNGEE. The CDR3 consists of 16 residues. Trimming removed 0 bases at V and 2 bases at J, with 14 bases between. This chain's CDR3 is CASSVGLAKLQETQYF. The CDR3 DNA follows: TGTGCCAGCAGCGTAGGGCTAGCGAAATTGCAAGAGACCCAGTACTTC. The full variable domain, completed using reference TRBV9 and TRBJ2-5, is DSGVTQTPKHLITATGQRVTLRCSPRSGDLSVYWYQQSLDQGLQFLIQYYNGEERAKGNILERFSAQQFPDLHSELNLSSLELGDSALYFCASSVGLAKLQETQYFGPGTRLLVL.

The V call is TRBV4-1, the J call TRBJ1-2; 10 positions agree with TRBD1. This CDR3 has 18 amino acids. CDR1 and CDR2 (germline): MGHRA, YSYEKL. After removal of 0 bases from V and 7 bases from J, the junction contained 14 bases not matched to a gene. CDR3 coding DNA: TGCGCCAGCAGCCAAGATTTTAAGGGGACAGGGGCAAAGGGTGGCTACACCTTC. Protein sequence: CASSQDFKGTGAKGGYTF.

This rearrangement joins TRBV19 to TRBJ1-5; 10 nucleotides align to TRBD1. CDR1 is LNHDA and CDR2 is SQIVND in the germline V gene (reference sequence). Trimming removed 3 bases from V and 2 bases from J; junction bases left unmatched: 10. This CDR3 is 18 amino acids long. In DNA form, the CDR3 reads TGTGCCAGTAGTATGGCCGGGACAGGGGTGAATGGCAATCAGCCCCAGCATTTT. Translating it yields CASSMAGTGVNGNQPQHF.

The chain couples TRBV5-6 to TRBJ2-7; TRBD1 matches at 9 bases. The CDR3 has 17 residues. V lost 0 bases and J lost 6; bases outside the gene matches: 13. Germline loops: CDR1 SGHDT, CDR2 YYEEEE. The CDR3 spells CASSLVNRGRVVGEQYF. The CDR3 bases are TGTGCCAGCAGCTTGGTAAACAGGGGGCGCGTTGTTGGCGAGCAGTACTTC.